Listed here are 25 T cell receptor beta chains from one sample, sequenced in a study of cytomegalovirus exposure and HLA in healthy donors. A multiplex PCR was run with 60 Vbeta primers and 13 Jbeta primers. Clones were read by immunoSEQ multiplex PCR, and TCRdb kept only the in-frame ones, dropping some. Of about 110,000 clones listed, roughly 69% were seen once; the top ten hold about 2.6%. Sequenced sample: PBMCs. All receptors derive from a man aged 45-65 years in good health and CMV-seropositive.

This sequence joins TRBV30 and TRBJ1-2, with D perhaps matching TRBD1 (6 bases). This CDR3 is built from 14 residues. The V gene lost 7 bases and the J gene lost 8 bases, with 23 bases spanning the gap. Germline V gene lookup returns CDR1 GTSNPN and CDR2 SVGIG (reference sequence). The CDR3 loop reads CALTRDTRMGGYTF. The CDR3, as DNA: TGTGCCTTAACCCGGGACACGCGCATGGGGGGCTACACCTTC.

J is TRBJ1-2 and V is TRBV5-1; 8 bases align to TRBD1. CDR1 is SGHRS and CDR2 is YFSETQ in the germline V gene. The CDR3 covers 16 residues. V lost 2 bases, J lost 4 bases, and 10 bases stayed unmatched. In nucleotides, the CDR3 is TGCGCCAGCAGCTTCACGTCCGGGACAGGACTCTATGGCTACACCTTC. Residues: CASSFTSGTGLYGYTF.

The chain recombines TRBV6-1 with TRBJ1-1, with a weak D call TRBD1 (6 bases). The V and J ends lost 5 bases and 2 bases respectively, with 9 bases between them. The CDR3 totals 13 residues. In germline, CDR1 is MNHNS, CDR2 SASEGT. CDR3 nucleotides: TGTGCCAGCAGTTGGGACACAAACACTGAAGCTTTCTTT. Its protein product is CASSWDTNTEAFF.

This clone appeared once. The chain employs TRBV19 and TRBJ1-2; no clear D gene. Germline CDR1 is LNHDA and CDR2 is SQIVND (reference sequence). V was shortened by 4 bases and J by 4 bases, with 16 bases between the two germline ends. The CDR3 totals 15 residues. The DNA of the CDR3 is TGTGCCAGTAGTACACAGAAAGGAGGTAGCTATGGCTACACCTTC. This encodes CASSTQKGGSYGYTF.

The chain's CDR3 is CASSIGGQGVGEKLFF. DNA of the CDR3: TGTGCCAGTAGTATCGGTGGGCAGGGCGTAGGTGAAAAACTGTTTTTT. This chain uses TRBV19 with TRBJ1-4; a weak D match, TRBD1 (5 bases). Trimming left V 3 bases short and J 7 bases short, with 18 bases between. From germline, CDR1 is LNHDA and CDR2 SQIVND (reference sequence). The CDR3 has 16 residues.

This chain uses TRBV6-8 with TRBJ2-7; 8 bases align to TRBD1. Germline V CDR1 and CDR2: MNHGY, SAAAGT. With V trimmed by 6 bases and J by 3 bases, 10 bases remained unmatched. CDR3 length: 15 amino acids. The CDR3 nucleotides are TGTGCCAGCAGAACCGGACAGGGTATCCTCTACGAGCAGTACTTC. Protein sequence: CASRTGQGILYEQYF.

The V call is TRBV7-2, the J call TRBJ2-7; the D gene is possibly TRBD2 (6 bases). The germline gives CDR1 SGHTA, CDR2 FQGNSA. Trimming cost V 2 bases and J 6 bases, with 17 bases left between them. The length of the CDR3 is 15 residues. The CDR3 region has the DNA TGTGCCAGCAGCTTAACATTGGACTATCGGGGCGAGCAGTACTTC. This gives the protein CASSLTLDYRGEQYF.

V usage is TRBV28 and J usage is TRBJ1-4; unclear D gene. This CDR3 contains 15 residues. The germline CDR1 and CDR2 sequences are MDHEN and SYDVKM. Trimming removed 8 bases from V and 5 bases from J, with 18 bases in between. The CDR3 coding sequence is TGTGCCAGCCGGTTGTATGAGGGTGGCAATGAAAAACTGTTTTTT. Its protein product is CASRLYEGGNEKLFF. The full variable domain, rest sourced from reference TRBV28 and TRBJ1-4, is DVKVTQSSRYLVKRTGEKVFLECVQDMDHENMFWYRQDPGLGLRLIYFSYDVKMKEKGDIPEGYSVSREKKERFSLILESASTNQTSMYLCASRLYEGGNEKLFFGSGTQLSVL.

The genes are TRBV9 and TRBJ1-3; D may be TRBD1 (6 bases). Between the trimmed V and J ends, which lost 2 bases and 4 bases, there was a span of 13 bases. The CDR3 covers 15 residues. Germline V lookup: CDR1 SGDLS, CDR2 YYNGEE. CDR3 DNA sequence: TGTGCCAGCAGCGTTGACACAGGGCGGGGAAACACCATATATTTT. Translating gives CASSVDTGRGNTIYF.

This chain uses TRBV4-2 with TRBJ2-2; D unresolved. The CDR3 runs to 16 residues. Per germline, CDR1 LGHNA and CDR2 YNFKEQ. V gave up 1 base and J gave up 0 bases, with 9 bases separating them. The CDR3 nucleotides read TGTGCCAGCAGCCAAGTAGACTGGGCGAACACCGGGGAGCTGTTTTTT. Translation: CASSQVDWANTGELFF.

The chain joins TRBV25-1 to TRBJ1-4; D not certain. The CDR3 is 15 amino acids. From germline, CDR1 is MGHDK and CDR2 SYGVNS. Trimming left V 1 base short and J 4 bases short, with 10 bases between. CDR3 bases: TGTGCCAGCAGTGAATTTGAGGCCTATAATGAAAAACTGTTTTTT. As protein: CASSEFEAYNEKLFF.

This clone was picked up a small number of times. The chain recombines TRBV6-1 with TRBJ2-5, with TRBD1 matching 11 bases. The germline V gene has CDR1 MNHNS and CDR2 SASEGT. The V and J ends lost 6 bases and 5 bases, in that order; junction bases with no gene match: 8. The CDR3 contains 15 residues. This CDR3 reads CASRGGQGDSETQYF. CDR3 nucleotides: TGTGCCAGCAGGGGGGGACAGGGGGATTCGGAGACCCAGTACTTC.

CDR3 in DNA: TGTGCCAGTAGTACCTCACTACTAGCGGGGGGTAAGACCCAGTACTTC. It specifies CASSTSLLAGGKTQYF. The rearrangement joins TRBV19 to TRBJ2-5, with TRBD2 matching 12 bases. Germline-derived CDR1 and CDR2 are LNHDA and SQIVND (reference sequence). The CDR3 has 16 amino acids. The trim removed 4 bases at V and 6 bases at J, leaving 9 bases unmatched.

J is TRBJ1-2 and V is TRBV18; no definite D call. The CDR3 runs to 15 residues. V dropped 4 bases and J dropped 3 bases, with 15 bases sitting between them. Germline CDR1 reads KGHSH; CDR2 reads LQKENI. The CDR3 DNA reads as TGTGCCAGCTCACAACTAGTAAGGCCTGACTATGGCTACACCTTC. Amino acids: CASSQLVRPDYGYTF.

The chain combines TRBV29-1 with TRBJ2-3; the match to TRBD1 covers 8 bases. CDR3 length equals 14 residues. Trimming at V came to 6 bases and at J to 3 bases, leaving 8 bases not matched to a gene. The germline gives CDR1 SQVTM, CDR2 ANQGSEA. CDR3 sequence reads: CSVRQGQQTDTQYF. DNA for the CDR3: TGCAGCGTGCGACAGGGGCAGCAGACAGATACGCAGTATTTT.

The chain is built from TRBV15 and TRBJ2-3; 7 positions match TRBD1. The CDR3 is made up of 14 amino acids. CDR1 is LNHNV, CDR2 YYDKDF, per germline (reference sequence). V shed 3 bases, J shed 4 bases, and the junction held 4 bases outside the gene matches. CDR3 sequence reads: CATSRTGWADTQYF. The CDR3 DNA reads TGTGCCACCAGCAGGACAGGGTGGGCAGATACGCAGTATTTT.

J is TRBJ1-1 and V is TRBV6-1; D might be TRBD1 (6 bases). Looked up from germline, CDR1 is MNHNS and CDR2 is SASEGT. The V end was cut by 7 bases, the J end by 8 bases, with 11 bases between. The CDR3 sequence is 11 residues long. The DNA for the CDR3 is TGTGCCAGCACAGCAGGGACAGAAGCTTTCTTT. Protein sequence: CASTAGTEAFF.

The chain uses TRBV2 and TRBJ1-6; the D gene is possibly TRBD1 (5 bases). The CDR3 covers 14 residues. Per germline, CDR1 SNHLY and CDR2 FYNNEI. V was trimmed by 7 bases and J by 3 bases, leaving 10 bases between them. CDR3 sequence reads: CASTSDSYNSPLHF. The CDR3 nucleotides are TGTGCCAGCACCTCAGACAGCTATAATTCACCCCTCCACTTT.

The chain joins TRBV5-4 to TRBJ2-7; 9 positions agree with TRBD1. Germline V gene lookup returns CDR1 SGHNT and CDR2 YYREEE (reference sequence). The CDR3 is 15 residues long. Losses at the gene ends were 4 bases for V and 3 bases for J; bases not matched to a gene: 8. This CDR3 reads CASSQRETGGYEQYF. The DNA of the CDR3 is TGTGCCAGCAGCCAGCGCGAGACAGGGGGCTACGAGCAGTACTTC.

This chain uses TRBV7-6 with TRBJ2-1; D possibly corresponds to TRBD1 (6 bases). This CDR3 has 14 residues. V shed 3 bases and J shed 4 bases, with 10 bases lying between them. Germline V gives CDR1 SGHVS, CDR2 FNYEAQ. The CDR3 DNA follows: TGTGCCAGCAGCTTCGGGACACAGTACAATGAGCAGTTCTTC. Its protein is CASSFGTQYNEQFF.

This clone was seen a handful of times. The chain is built from TRBV27 and TRBJ1-6, with 9 bases matching TRBD1. The germline V gene has CDR1 MNHEY and CDR2 SMNVEV (reference sequence). The trim removed 4 bases at V and 10 bases at J, leaving 5 bases unmatched. The CDR3 covers 14 residues. CDR3 sequence reads: CASSWGGQGSPLHF. CDR3 nucleotide sequence: TGTGCCAGCAGTTGGGGGGGACAGGGCTCACCCCTCCACTTT.

This clone was seen only a few times. This rearrangement joins TRBV5-6 to TRBJ2-3; 10 positions match TRBD2. J gave up 4 bases and V 2 bases, and 4 bases lay outside the gene matches. The germline V gene has CDR1 SGHDT and CDR2 YYEEEE. The CDR3 has 15 residues. For the CDR3, the DNA is TGTGCCAGCAGCTTTCCTACTAGCGGGGCAGATACGCAGTATTTT. It is translated as CASSFPTSGADTQYF.

V is TRBV11-1 and J is TRBJ2-1, with TRBD1 matching over 7 bases. From germline, CDR1 is SGHAT and CDR2 FQDESV (reference sequence). The J segment lost 1 base and the V segment lost 3 bases, leaving 3 bases of the junction unmatched. The CDR3 covers 15 residues. The CDR3 coding sequence is TGTGCCAGCAGCTTCAGGACAGGTTCCTACAATGAGCAGTTCTTC. Protein sequence: CASSFRTGSYNEQFF.

The chain uses TRBV4-1 and TRBJ1-4, with D possibly being TRBD1 (5 bases). The germline CDR1 and CDR2 sequences are MGHRA and YSYEKL. With 4 bases removed from V and 6 bases from J, the gap between germline ends came to 15 bases. CDR3 length: 15 residues. The CDR3 sequence: CASSPRGREDEKLFF. CDR3 DNA sequence: TGCGCCAGCAGCCCTCGGGGCAGGGAGGATGAAAAACTGTTTTTT.

This clone occurred a few times. The chain recombines TRBV19 with TRBJ2-1; 9 positions agree with TRBD2. The V gene end was trimmed by 3 bases and the J gene end by 0 bases; junction bases not matched to a gene: 6. This CDR3 is 17 amino acids long. Germline CDR1 reads LNHDA; CDR2 reads SQIVND (reference sequence). The CDR3 is CASSMGVAGASYNEQFF. The CDR3 bases are TGTGCCAGTAGTATGGGAGTAGCGGGGGCCTCCTACAATGAGCAGTTCTTC.